These T cell receptor beta chains were read from a single sample in a study of control samples from healthy donors and cancer patients. Only in-frame clones appear in the TCRdb table, and some are missing; sequencing was by immunoSEQ multiplex PCR. The repertoire holds tens of thousands of clones, around nine tenths seen once, with almost 40% in the top ten. Sequencing was performed on PBMCs. Source of these receptors: a man aged 50-59 years with head and neck cancer. Both conserved end residues are part of each CDR3. The D gene is left open where the match is weak. The size of a clone is reported for some rows only, either as once, few or many, or as a class for expanded clones.

j_gene | d_gene | v_gene | abundance | CDR3aa | CDR3nt
TRBJ1-6 | - | TRBV15 | - | CATREAPGNSPLHF | TGTGCCACCAGAGAGGCCCCGGGAAATTCACCCCTCCACTTT
TRBJ1-5 | - | TRBV19 | - | CASSITGNQPQHF | TGTGCCAGTAGTATTACGGGTAATCAGCCCCAGCATTTT
TRBJ2-2 | TRBD2 | TRBV11-3 | - | CASSFSGRPNTGELFF | TGTGCCAGCAGCTTTAGCGGGAGGCCGAACACCGGGGAGCTGTTTTTT
TRBJ1-1 | TRBD1 | TRBV5-4 | - | CASSPKGGENTEAFF | TGTGCCAGCAGCCCAAAAGGGGGCGAGAACACTGAAGCTTTCTTT
TRBJ1-5 | - | TRBV28 | - | CASSSPEGEASNQPQHF | TGTGCCAGCAGTTCCCCCGAGGGAGAAGCTAGCAATCAGCCCCAGCATTTT
TRBJ2-3 | - | TRBV6-4 | - | CASSDSVEGDTQYF | TGTGCCAGCAGTGACTCGGTAGAGGGAGATACGCAGTATTTT
TRBJ2-1 | - | TRBV6-2/TRBV6-3 | - | CASSSPYNEQFF | TGTGCCAGCAGTTCCCCCTACAATGAGCAGTTCTTC
TRBJ2-6 | - | TRBV28 | - | CASSLGLAGRSGANVLTF | TGTGCCAGCAGTTTAGGGTTGGCAGGGCGCTCTGGGGCCAACGTCCTGACTTTC
TRBJ2-5 | - | TRBV7-3 | - | CASSLTGLGQETQYF | TGTGCCAGCAGCTTAACAGGGTTGGGCCAAGAGACCCAGTACTTC
TRBJ2-7 | TRBD2 | TRBV19 | - | CASRGAGGPGEQYF | TGTGCCAGTAGGGGGGCGGGAGGGCCCGGTGAGCAGTACTTC
TRBJ2-1 | TRBD2 | TRBV28 | - | CASSLSPGLGASYNEQFF | TGTGCCAGCAGTTTATCGCCGGGACTAGGGGCCTCCTACAATGAGCAGTTCTTC
TRBJ1-3 | - | TRBV30 | - | CAWTGGKDGNTIYF | TGTGCCTGGACTGGGGGCAAGGATGGAAACACCATATATTTT
TRBJ2-3 | - | TRBV10-1 | - | CASSRGSSTQYF | TGCGCCAGCAGTCGAGGGTCTTCTACGCAGTATTTT
TRBJ1-1 | - | TRBV6-1 | - | CASREDSMNTEAFF | TGTGCCAGCAGAGAAGACAGTATGAACACTGAAGCTTTCTTT
TRBJ1-1 | TRBD1 | TRBV6-5 | once | CASQGQGPDTEAFF | TGTGCCAGCCAGGGACAGGGGCCCGATACTGAAGCTTTCTTT
TRBJ1-2 | - | TRBV2 | - | CASGRGLTNYGYTF | TGTGCCAGCGGACGGGGACTCACTAACTATGGCTACACCTTC
TRBJ2-7 | - | TRBV10-3 | - | CAVRAGAVHEQYF | TGTGCCGTCCGGGCAGGGGCTGTCCACGAGCAGTACTTC
TRBJ2-7 | TRBD1 | TRBV4-2 | - | CASSQPGQGQGYEQYF | TGTGCCAGCAGCCAGCCTGGACAGGGTCAGGGTTACGAGCAGTACTTC
TRBJ2-7 | - | TRBV6-1 | - | CASSEGAGMTEQYF | TGTGCCAGCAGTGAAGGGGCCGGAATGACAGAGCAGTACTTC
TRBJ2-2 | - | TRBV6-5 | - | CASSYSGRTGELFF | TGTGCCAGCAGTTACTCGGGGAGGACCGGGGAGCTGTTTTTT
TRBJ2-2 | TRBD2 | TRBV9 | few | CASSAKRGLAGDTGELFF | TGTGCCAGCAGCGCCAAAAGAGGACTAGCGGGCGACACCGGGGAGCTGTTTTTT
TRBJ2-6 | - | TRBV5-1 | - | CASSPAGFGSNSGANVLTF | TGCGCCAGCAGCCCGGCGGGGTTTGGCAGCAACTCTGGGGCCAACGTCCTGACTTTC
TRBJ1-3 | - | TRBV7-2 | - | CASSLVEPSANTIYF | TGTGCCAGCAGCTTGGTGGAGCCAAGCGCAAACACCATATATTTT
TRBJ2-6 | - | TRBV5-1 | - | CASSLGKSGANVLTF | TGCGCCAGCAGCTTGGGGAAGTCTGGGGCCAACGTCCTGACTTTC
TRBJ1-5 | - | TRBV19 | - | CASRPSGGDSNQPQHF | TGTGCCAGTAGACCTTCAGGTGGGGATAGCAATCAGCCCCAGCATTTT
TRBJ1-4 | - | TRBV27 | - | CASSRRQVFNEKLFF | TGTGCCAGCAGCCGCCGGCAGGTCTTCAATGAAAAACTGTTTTTT
TRBJ1-1 | - | TRBV12-3/TRBV12-4 | - | CASSLEGTEAFF | TGTGCCAGCAGTTTAGAGGGAACTGAAGCTTTCTTT